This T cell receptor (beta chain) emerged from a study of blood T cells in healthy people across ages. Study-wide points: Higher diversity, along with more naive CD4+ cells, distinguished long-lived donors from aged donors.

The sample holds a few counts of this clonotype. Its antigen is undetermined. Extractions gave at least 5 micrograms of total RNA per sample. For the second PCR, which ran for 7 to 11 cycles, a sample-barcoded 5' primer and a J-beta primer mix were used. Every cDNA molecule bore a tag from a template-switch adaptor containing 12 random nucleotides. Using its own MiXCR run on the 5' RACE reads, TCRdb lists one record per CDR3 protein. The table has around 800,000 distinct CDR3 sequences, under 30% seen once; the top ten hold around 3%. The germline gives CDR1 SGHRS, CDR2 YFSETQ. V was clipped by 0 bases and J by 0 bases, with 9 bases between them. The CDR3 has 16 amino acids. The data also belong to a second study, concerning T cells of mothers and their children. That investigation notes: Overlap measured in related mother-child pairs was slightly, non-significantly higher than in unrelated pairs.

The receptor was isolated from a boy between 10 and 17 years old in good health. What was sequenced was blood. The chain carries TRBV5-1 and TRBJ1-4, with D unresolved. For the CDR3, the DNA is TGCGCCAGCAGCTTGGGAGGCAGGACAACTAATGAAAAACTGTTTTTT. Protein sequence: CASSLGGRTTNEKLFF.